This T cell receptor beta chain came from a study of T cells expressing NK-cell markers. Study-wide results and caveats: About 1.0-8% of CD8+ T cells in 6 or 7 donors belonged to dominant NKG2C+ clonotypes.

From the 5' RACE reads, TCRdb lists one entry per CDR3 protein and no DNA. This repertoire includes about 380,000 distinct CDR3 sequences. With regard to this clonotype: Its antigen is not identified.

The CDR3 totals 15 residues. The TCR comes from a man aged 18 to 70 in good health. Material for sequencing was blood T cells: a sorted CD56 or NKG2C T cell subset, CD4+ or CD8+ T cells, or bulk PBMC T cells (not recorded which). The chain uses TRBV12-3 or TRBV12-4 and TRBJ2-7; there is no DNA to check the TCRdb D call of TRBD2. This CDR3 reads CATSSGGLAVGEQYF.